A single T cell receptor (beta chain) is shown here with its context. The antigen this receptor binds is unknown. No base quality information exists; no much larger clone differs at one position. The goal of deep resolution MiSeq sequencing was a depth between 1 in 1 million and 1 in 200,000 T cells, and coverage averaged 10x per clonotype. TCR beta libraries were generated with the immunoSEQ hsTCRB Kit. The published analysis was carried out like this. Data were analyzed with ImmunoSEQ Data Assistant and ImmunoSEQ Analyzer, with V, D and J genes assigned per IMGT definitions. Clonality was computed as one minus normalized Shannon entropy of productive rearrangement frequencies, ranging from 0 to 1. Only overrepresented clonotypes making up at least 0.05% of the repertoire of each patient were included in the public clonotype analysis. About a dozen age-matched healthy donor repertoires from immuneACCESS served as clonality controls. TCRdb provides this immuneACCESS table in a form limited to in-frame rearrangements. Some clones are lacking; in checked studies, under half of them reflect an unresolved V gene, and why the rest are absent is not known. For V, J and clone size, that table is used; D and trimming come from the DNA. Counted in this sample were 130,000 to 150,000 clones; about 91% of them appeared once. 11% of the sample rests with the top ten.

The label giving this sample's time point can be read as: about eleven months on ibrutinib. For TCR beta library preparation, approximately 2 micrograms of genomic DNA was extracted from cryopreserved PBMCs. High-throughput TCR beta sequencing was performed on longitudinal blood samples from CLL patients receiving ibrutinib monotherapy. Patients were enrolled in a phase 2 open-label single-center ibrutinib monotherapy trial. The data originate from a study of cytotoxic CD8 clonotypes in ibrutinib-treated CLL (dated by TCRdb to the early 2020s). A note on the overall study: The cohort included some 14 treatment-naive and some twelve relapsed/refractory patients; 17 to 18 were IGHV unmutated. On average, each sample had 255,043 productive templates and 100,000 or so productive rearrangements. Cryopreserved peripheral blood mononuclear cells were obtained before treatment, at response, and at either sustained remission or disease progression. Response samples were obtained after a median of approximately eleven months of treatment, with a range of roughly 6 to 36 months. All remission and progressive disease samples were collected while patients were still receiving ibrutinib. Responses were partial in about 25 patients and complete in 2; after median around 72 months follow-up, roughly 14 stayed in remission and about twelve progressed. Of the 90 or so participants in the trial, approximately 25 had longitudinal samples available. Study-wide findings and limitations: Baseline clonality was found to be higher than that of age-matched healthy donors and was strongly correlated with circulating CD8+ T-cell counts. Clonality rose at ibrutinib response, remained stable during sustained remission, and dropped back toward baseline at progression. Public clonotypes were found to be uncommon and were observed to contract or remain stable during treatment; the increase in clonality was shown to reflect expansion of private clonotypes at ibrutinib response. Sampling times were not matched between sustained-remission and progressing patients, and lymph node repertoires were not studied.

V was cut back by 7 bases and J by 2 bases, leaving a gap of 15 bases between them. Counted from cysteine to phenylalanine, this CDR3 has 15 amino acids. Left in the record is the CDR3 DNA by itself, 45 bases read in frame from the first base. The germline V gene (reference sequence) sets CDR1 to LNHDA and CDR2 to SQIVND. This clonotype was obtained from a human donor with chronic lymphocytic leukemia. This chain is built from TRBV19 and TRBJ1-3; TRBD1 could be the D gene, as 5 bases match. This sample comprised PBMCs, obtained after 12 months of ibrutinib treatment. The sequence in DNA is TGTGCCAGTAAGAATCAGGGCGAGGCTGGAAACACCATATATTTT. Translated, this is CASKNQGEAGNTIYF.